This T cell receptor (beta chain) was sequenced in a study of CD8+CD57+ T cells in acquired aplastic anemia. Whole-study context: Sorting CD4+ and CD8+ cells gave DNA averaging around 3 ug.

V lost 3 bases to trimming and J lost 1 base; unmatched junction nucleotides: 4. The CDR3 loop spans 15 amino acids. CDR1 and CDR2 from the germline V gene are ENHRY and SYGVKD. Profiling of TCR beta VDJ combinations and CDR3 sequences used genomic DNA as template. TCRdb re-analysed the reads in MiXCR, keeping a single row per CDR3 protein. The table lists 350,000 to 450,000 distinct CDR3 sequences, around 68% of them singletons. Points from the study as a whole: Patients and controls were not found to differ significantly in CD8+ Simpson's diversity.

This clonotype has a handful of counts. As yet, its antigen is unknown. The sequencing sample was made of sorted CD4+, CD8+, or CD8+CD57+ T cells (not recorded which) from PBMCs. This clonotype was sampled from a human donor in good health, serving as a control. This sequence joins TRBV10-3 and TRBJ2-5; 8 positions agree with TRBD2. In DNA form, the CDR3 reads TGTGCCATCAGTGACGAGCGGGGGCCCCAAGAGACCCAGTACTTC. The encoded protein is CAISDERGPQETQYF.